This T cell receptor beta chain was profiled in a study of blood T cells in healthy people across ages. Trimming shortened V by 4 bases and J by 8 bases, and 9 bases separated the two germline ends. The CDR3 runs 11 residues. Germline CDR1 MNHEY, CDR2 SMNVEV (reference sequence). This clonotype occurred a few times. Using a J-beta primer mix together with a sample-barcoded 5' primer, a second PCR was run for about 6 to 11 cycles. One entry per CDR3 protein results from TCRdb running MiXCR on the 5' RACE reads. The sample consists of roughly 1,500,000 distinct CDR3 sequences, around 36% of them appearing once.

The sequence derives from a woman aged 25 to 39 in good health. V and J are TRBV27 and TRBJ2-7; D remains unclear. The sequenced sample was blood. CDR3 amino acids: CASSSNSQQYF. In DNA, the CDR3 is TGTGCCAGCAGTTCCAACAGCCAGCAGTACTTC.